This T cell receptor beta chain was identified in a study of T cell repertoires in cytomegalovirus infection. Study context: Indications of both CMV infection and matching HLA type were provided by public TCR beta signatures.

Findings and limits, study-wide: Totalled public TCR beta family frequency picked out people who carried CMV plus the relevant HLA. It was HLA-C-restricted CMV-specific TCR beta clonotypes that dominated the response ex vivo.

This clonotype was counted only a few times. Its antigen is not identified. Germline-derived CDR1 and CDR2 are SGHTA and FQGNSA. The CDR3 totals 12 residues. The ends were cut back, 6 bases at V and 4 bases at J, with 8 bases in the middle. One entry per CDR3 protein results from TCRdb running MiXCR on the reads. Among over 300,000 distinct CDR3 sequences listed, more than 8% were seen once. The V and J genes are TRBV7-2 and TRBJ2-3; the D is unclear. The sample comprised PBMCs. This sequence originates from a human donor in good health (CMV status not recorded). Some clones in this sample may be carry-over from other donors' samples. As DNA, the CDR3 is TGTGCCAGCAGTACGAACCCAGATACGCAGTATTTT. This sequence encodes CASSTNPDTQYF.